This T cell receptor (beta chain) comes out of a study of regulatory T cells in long-lasting Graves disease. CDR1 is KGHDR and CDR2 is SFDVKD in the germline V gene. V lost 7 bases to trimming and J lost 9 bases; unmatched junction nucleotides: 7. CDR3 length: 13 amino acids. CDR3 regions were amplified by Arm-PCR using iRepertoire HTBI primers to build TCR beta libraries. MiXCR, applied by TCRdb to the multiplex PCR reads, yields one record per CDR3 protein. The sample lists approximately 400,000 distinct CDR3 sequences; approximately 16% were seen once. Documented time point: newly diagnosed GD, antithyroid drugs for less than 3 months. RNA from PBMCs was the source of the TCR library. These records were also assigned to another study, of T cells in Graves' hyperthyroidism and ophthalmopathy.

The sample in question was peripheral blood mononuclear cells (PBMCs), obtained at new diagnosis, from a patient treated with antithyroid drugs. The rearrangement joins TRBV24-1 to TRBJ1-5, with 8 bases lining up with TRBD1. This TCR was sampled from a woman in her thirties or forties with Graves disease. CDR3 bases: TGTGCCACCAGCCGACAGGGGACCAGGCCCCAGCATTTT. Translated: CATSRQGTRPQHF.